A single sample gave rise to the 14 T cell receptor beta chains below, sequenced in a study of T cell repertoires in cytomegalovirus infection. Their antigens remain unidentified. One entry per CDR3 protein results from TCRdb running MiXCR on the reads. Of a few hundred thousand distinct CDR3 sequences in the sample, less than 25% were seen once. This specimen consisted of cultured PBMCs, obtained from culture after CMV antigen stimulation. All receptors come from a human donor in good health (CMV status not recorded). Some clones in this sample may be carry-over from other donors' samples.

The chain combines TRBV28 with TRBJ2-5; D call uncertain. V was shortened by 2 bases and J by 5 bases, with 9 bases between the two germline ends. The germline V gene encodes CDR1 MDHEN and CDR2 SYDVKM. The CDR3 covers 13 residues. The CDR3 loop reads CASSLGNGETQYF. In DNA, the CDR3 is TGTGCCAGCAGTTTAGGGAACGGGGAGACCCAGTACTTC.

The chain is built from TRBV12-3 or TRBV12-4 and TRBJ2-5; 8 bases are shared with TRBD2. V was pared by 7 bases and J by 5 bases, with 15 bases of the junction left unmatched. The length of the CDR3 is 16 residues. CDR3 region: CASNLMSGRAQETQYF. The CDR3 DNA sequence: TGTGCCAGCAATCTTATGTCCGGGAGGGCCCAGGAGACCCAGTACTTC.

This clonotype was seen a few times. V usage is TRBV9 and J usage is TRBJ2-1, with D tentatively TRBD1 or TRBD2 (6 bases each). CDR3 length: 17 amino acids. Germline V gives CDR1 SGDLS, CDR2 YYNGEE. V dropped 6 bases and J dropped 3 bases, with 22 bases sitting between them. CDR3 amino acids: CASTSTSRGLDYNEQFF. CDR3 bases: TGTGCCAGCACCAGTACTTCCAGGGGACTGGACTACAATGAGCAGTTCTTC.

This chain joins TRBV4-1 and TRBJ2-7; D unclear. This CDR3 is 14 amino acids long. Germline assignment: CDR1 MGHRA and CDR2 YSYEKL. Trimming removed 1 base at V and 1 base at J, with 8 bases between. The CDR3 DNA reads as TGCGCCAGCAGCCAAGGTGTCCGTTCCTACGAGCAGTACTTC. It encodes CASSQGVRSYEQYF.

This clonotype was seen repeatedly, ten times or more. The V gene is TRBV6-2 or TRBV6-3, the J gene TRBJ2-1; 9 nucleotides agree with TRBD1. CDR1 and CDR2 (germline): MNHEY, SVGEGT. Unmatched junction bases numbered 11, after V lost 6 bases and J lost 8 bases. CDR3 length equals 15 residues. The CDR3 DNA reads as TGTGCCAGCAGCCAGGGACAGGGAAGTTGGGATGAGCAGTTCTTC. It codes for CASSQGQGSWDEQFF.

This clonotype was counted a few times. This chain joins TRBV30 and TRBJ1-1; D is unresolved. CDR1 is GTSNPN, CDR2 SVGIG, per germline (reference sequence). Trimming cost V 4 bases and J 1 base, with 13 bases left between them. CDR3 length: 14 residues. In DNA form, the CDR3 reads TGTGCCTGGAATAAAGCTGCGAGGAACACTGAAGCTTTCTTT. This translates into CAWNKAARNTEAFF.

This chain joins TRBV6-2 or TRBV6-3 and TRBJ2-3; 14 bases are a match to TRBD2. From germline, CDR1 is MNHEY and CDR2 SVGEGT. The V segment lost 10 bases and the J segment 4 bases; nucleotides outside the gene matches: 13. This CDR3 region has 17 residues. Here the CDR3 reads CATIERTSGRRSDTQYF. DNA for the CDR3: TGTGCCACCATCGAGCGGACTAGCGGGAGGAGGTCAGATACGCAGTATTTT.

This clonotype has only a few counts. The V call is TRBV4-1, the J call TRBJ2-1; D perhaps matches TRBD2 (5 bases). This CDR3 is built from 17 residues. V lost 3 bases and J 0 bases, leaving 15 bases between the germline ends. Germline CDR1 MGHRA, CDR2 YSYEKL. The CDR3 loop reads CASSQVIVALSYNEQFF. DNA for the CDR3: TGCGCCAGCAGCCAGGTCATTGTAGCGCTCTCCTACAATGAGCAGTTCTTC.

This clonotype was seen only once. The J gene is TRBJ2-7, the V gene TRBV20-1; no clear D gene. Germline loops: CDR1 DFQATT, CDR2 SNEGSKA (reference sequence). This CDR3 contains 13 residues. Trimming took off 5 bases at V and 4 bases at J, with 15 bases between the two ends. CDR3 amino acids: CSAAQFQWYEQYF. The CDR3 DNA sequence: TGCAGTGCTGCTCAGTTTCAGTGGTACGAGCAGTACTTC.

This clonotype was seen ten or more times. This chain links TRBV7-9 with TRBJ2-5; D is unclear. The CDR3 covers 13 residues. Germline CDR1 SEHNR, CDR2 FQNEAQ (reference sequence). V gave up 3 bases and J gave up 1 base, with 6 bases separating them. CDR3 sequence (DNA): TGTGCCAGCAGCTTTAACGGCCAAGAGACCCAGTACTTC. This encodes CASSFNGQETQYF. The whole variable domain, filled in from reference TRBV7-9 and TRBJ2-5, reads DTGVSQNPRHKITKRGQNVTFRCDPISEHNRLYWYRQTLGQGPEFLTYFQNEAQLEKSRLLSDRFSAERPKGSFSTLEIQRTEQGDSAMYLCASSFNGQETQYFGPGTRLLVL.

The J gene is TRBJ1-2, the V gene TRBV5-1, with TRBD1 identical over 9 bases. The germline V gene encodes CDR1 SGHRS and CDR2 YFSETQ. CDR3 size: 15 residues. V dropped 1 base and J dropped 7; count of bases not matched to a gene: 8. CDR3 region: CASSLKGQGSSGYTF. DNA of the CDR3: TGCGCCAGCAGCTTGAAGGGACAGGGTTCGAGTGGCTACACCTTC.

Only a few counts were recorded for this clonotype. The chain is built from TRBV20-1 and TRBJ2-5; TRBD2 aligns across 8 bases. CDR1 DFQATT and CDR2 SNEGSKA come from the germline V gene (reference sequence). The ends lost 0 bases at V and 5 bases at J; junction bases unmatched: 5. The CDR3 spans 14 residues. The CDR3: CSARDRSGGETQYF. In DNA, the CDR3 is TGCAGTGCTAGAGATCGATCGGGGGGGGAGACCCAGTACTTC.

The V call is TRBV19, the J call TRBJ2-4; D assignment may be TRBD1 or TRBD2 (5 bases each). CDR3 length: 14 residues. Germline V gene sequence: CDR1 LNHDA, CDR2 SQIVND (reference sequence). V was cut by 1 base and J by 3 bases, with 7 bases left in between. This CDR3 reads CASSIVGGKNIQYF. CDR3 DNA: TGTGCCAGTAGTATAGTTGGGGGCAAAAACATTCAGTACTTC.

J is TRBJ2-2 and V is TRBV28; D is perhaps TRBD2 (6 bases). Germline V lookup: CDR1 MDHEN, CDR2 SYDVKM. Trimming cost V 6 bases and J 7 bases, with 9 bases left between them. This CDR3 region has 12 residues. As DNA, the CDR3 is TGTGCCAGCAGCCCGACTAGCGGGGAGCTGTTTTTT. Translation: CASSPTSGELFF.